This TCR beta chain was recovered during a study of T cell responses to AZD1222 COVID-19 vaccine. Here immunoSEQ multiplex PCR was the method, and the copy in TCRdb shows in-frame clones only, minus some. The table has 75,000 to 85,000 clones, 75% to 90% seen once. Looked up from germline, CDR1 is MNHNS and CDR2 is SASEGT. This CDR3 has 16 amino acids. The trim removed 1 base at V and 7 bases at J, leaving 12 bases unmatched. Points from the study as a whole: Of the AZD1222 recipients, only 5 or 6 were seropositive at baseline. Following two doses of AZD1222, Spike-specific TCR breadth and depth rose.

About this clone: The antigen is undetermined.

This chain links TRBV6-1 with TRBJ2-7, with TRBD1 matching over 8 bases. This TCR was recovered from an adult in good health. The sequences come from peripheral blood, collected on day 0 of AZD1222 vaccination. For the CDR3, the DNA is TGTGCCAGCAGTGAAGGTGTGGGGCAGGGGGCAGAGGAGCAGTACTTC. It is translated as CASSEGVGQGAEEQYF.